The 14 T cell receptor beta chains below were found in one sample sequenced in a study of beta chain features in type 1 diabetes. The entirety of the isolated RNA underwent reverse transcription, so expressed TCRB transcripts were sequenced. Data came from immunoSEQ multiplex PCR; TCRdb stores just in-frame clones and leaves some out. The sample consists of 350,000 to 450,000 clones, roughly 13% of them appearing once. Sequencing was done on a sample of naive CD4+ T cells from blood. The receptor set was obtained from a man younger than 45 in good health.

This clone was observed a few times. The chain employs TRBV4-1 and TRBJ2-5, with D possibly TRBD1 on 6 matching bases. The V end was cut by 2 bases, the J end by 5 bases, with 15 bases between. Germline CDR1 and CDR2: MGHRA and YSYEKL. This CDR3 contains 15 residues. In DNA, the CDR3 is TGCGCCAGCAGCCAATGGGTCCTCGACAGGGAGACCCAGTACTTC. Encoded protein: CASSQWVLDRETQYF.

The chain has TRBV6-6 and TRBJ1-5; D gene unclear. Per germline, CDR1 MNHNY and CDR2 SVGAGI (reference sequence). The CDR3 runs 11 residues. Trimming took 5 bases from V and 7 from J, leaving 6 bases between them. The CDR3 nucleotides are TGTGCCAGCAGTCCTGGACAGCCCCAGCATTTT. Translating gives CASSPGQPQHF.

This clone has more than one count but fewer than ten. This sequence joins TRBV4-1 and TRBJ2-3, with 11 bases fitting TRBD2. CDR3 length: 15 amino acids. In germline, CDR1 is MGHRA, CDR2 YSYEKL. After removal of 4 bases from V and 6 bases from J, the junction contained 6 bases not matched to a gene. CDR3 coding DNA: TGCGCCAGCAGCCGTACTAGCGGGAGAACGGATACGCAGTATTTT. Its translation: CASSRTSGRTDTQYF.

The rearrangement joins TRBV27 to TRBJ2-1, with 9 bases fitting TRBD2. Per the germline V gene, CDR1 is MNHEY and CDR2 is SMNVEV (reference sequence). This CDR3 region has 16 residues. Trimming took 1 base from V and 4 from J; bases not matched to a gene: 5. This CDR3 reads CASSLLTSGTYNEQFF. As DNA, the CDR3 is TGTGCCAGCAGTTTATTGACTAGCGGAACGTACAATGAGCAGTTCTTC.

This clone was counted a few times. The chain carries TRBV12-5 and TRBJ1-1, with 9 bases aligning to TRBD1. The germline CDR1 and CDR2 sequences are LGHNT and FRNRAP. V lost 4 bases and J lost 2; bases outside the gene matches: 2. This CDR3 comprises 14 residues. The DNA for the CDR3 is TGTGCTAGTGGTTGGGACAGGGTAAACACTGAAGCTTTCTTT. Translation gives CASGWDRVNTEAFF.

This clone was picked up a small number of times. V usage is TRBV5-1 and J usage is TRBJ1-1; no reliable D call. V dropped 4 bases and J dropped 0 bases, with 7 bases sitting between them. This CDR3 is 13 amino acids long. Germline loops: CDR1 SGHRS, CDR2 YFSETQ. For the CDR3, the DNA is TGCGCCAGCAGCCCGCAGGTGAACACTGAAGCTTTCTTT. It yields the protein CASSPQVNTEAFF.

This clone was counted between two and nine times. The CDR3 DNA sequence: TGTGCCAGCAGCCACCTGACAGGGATCGGCGGCTACACCTTC. The encoded protein is CASSHLTGIGGYTF. This chain uses TRBV14 with TRBJ1-2, with TRBD1 identical over 7 bases. V dropped 3 bases and J dropped 8; count of bases not matched to a gene: 9. The length of the CDR3 is 14 residues. Germline loops: CDR1 SGHDN, CDR2 FVKESK. Full variable domain (missing parts from reference TRBV14 and TRBJ1-2): EAGVTQFPSHSVIEKGQTVTLRCDPISGHDNLYWYRRVMGKEIKFLLHFVKESKQDESGMPNNRFLAERTGGTYSTLKVQPAELEDSGVYFCASSHLTGIGGYTFGSGTRLTVV.

CDR3 sequence: CASINQGTSGHEQYF. The DNA for the CDR3 is TGTGCCAGCATCAACCAAGGGACTAGCGGCCACGAGCAGTACTTC. V usage is TRBV5-4 and J usage is TRBJ2-5; 11 positions agree with TRBD2. Judging by the DNA end, TRBJ2-7 fits better; the J call may be wrong. There are 15 residues in the CDR3. Germline V gives CDR1 SGHNT, CDR2 YYREEE (reference sequence).

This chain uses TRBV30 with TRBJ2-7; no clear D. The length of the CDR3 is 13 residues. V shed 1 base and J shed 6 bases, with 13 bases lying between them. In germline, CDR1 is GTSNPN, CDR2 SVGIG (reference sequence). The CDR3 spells CAWSATLGSEQYV. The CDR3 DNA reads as TGTGCCTGGAGTGCCACCCTGGGAAGCGAGCAGTACGTC.

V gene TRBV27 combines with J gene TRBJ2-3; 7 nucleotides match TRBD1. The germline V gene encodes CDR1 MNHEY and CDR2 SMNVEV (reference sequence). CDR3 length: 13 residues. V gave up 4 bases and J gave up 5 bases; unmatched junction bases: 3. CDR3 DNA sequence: TGTGCCAGCAGTTCGACAGGGAAAGATACGCAGTATTTT. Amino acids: CASSSTGKDTQYF.

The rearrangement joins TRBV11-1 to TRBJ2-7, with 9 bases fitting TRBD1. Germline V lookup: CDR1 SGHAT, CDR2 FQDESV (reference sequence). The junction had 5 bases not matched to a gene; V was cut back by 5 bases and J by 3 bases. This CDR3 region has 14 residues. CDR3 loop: CASSKSTGGYEQYV. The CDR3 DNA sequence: TGTGCCAGCAGCAAGTCGACAGGGGGCTACGAGCAGTACGTC.

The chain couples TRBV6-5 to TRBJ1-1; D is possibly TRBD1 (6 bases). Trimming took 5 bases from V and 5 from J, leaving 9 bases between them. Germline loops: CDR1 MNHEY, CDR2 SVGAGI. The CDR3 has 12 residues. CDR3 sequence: CASSTGSTEAFF. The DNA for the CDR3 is TGTGCCAGCAGTACAGGGTCGACTGAAGCTTTCTTT.

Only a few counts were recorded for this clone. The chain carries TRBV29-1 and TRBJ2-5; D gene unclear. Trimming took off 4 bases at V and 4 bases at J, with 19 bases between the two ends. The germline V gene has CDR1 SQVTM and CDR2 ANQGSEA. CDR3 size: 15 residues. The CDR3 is CSVGEPHGRTETQYF. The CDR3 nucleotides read TGCAGCGTTGGAGAGCCCCATGGGCGCACAGAGACCCAGTACTTC.

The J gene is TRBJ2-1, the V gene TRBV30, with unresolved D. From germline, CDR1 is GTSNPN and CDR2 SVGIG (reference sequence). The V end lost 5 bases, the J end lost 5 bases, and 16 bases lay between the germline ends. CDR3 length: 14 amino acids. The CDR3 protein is CAWAPIRYNNEQFF. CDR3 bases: TGTGCCTGGGCACCCATAAGATACAACAATGAGCAGTTCTTC.